By proportion, the clone carrying this T cell receptor beta chain is medium-sized. Its antigen is unknown. The germline V gene encodes CDR1 MNHEY and CDR2 SMNVEV (reference sequence). This CDR3 contains 14 residues. The V and J ends lost 7 bases and 5 bases respectively, with 15 bases between them. A mixed TRB-A/B primer pool amplified rearranged TRB by multiplex touch-down PCR. TCRdb re-called the multiplex PCR reads with MiXCR, one entry per CDR3 protein. The top ten clones hold around 33% of a sample with about 600 distinct CDR3 sequences, roughly 28% of them seen once. These data come from a study of T cell repertoires in aging, cancer and after chemotherapy. Turning to the study itself: Healthy donor repertoires were recorded over several months to years and showed clear clonal overlap. Study findings and constraints: Compared with age-matched healthy donors, untreated hematological or solid cancer patients showed higher blood TCR clonality. These repertoire data do not allow conclusions about immunological memory after chemotherapy.

TCR beta rearrangements were amplified from peripheral blood genomic DNA. The source material was blood. The TCR was taken from a human donor in good health. V and J are TRBV27 and TRBJ2-1, with TRBD1 as a possible D gene (5 bases). The CDR3 loop reads CASIRRQSDNEQFF. CDR3 coding DNA: TGTGCCAGCATTCGAAGACAGTCCGACAATGAGCAGTTCTTC.